These 23 T cell receptor beta chains share one sample of origin, sequenced in a study of memory CD4+ T cells and cytomegalovirus serostatus. The sort gate was single viable CD3+CD4+CD8-CD45RO+ cells for memory CD4+ T cells. Sequenced by immunoSEQ multiplex PCR; TCRdb stores in-frame clones only, minus some. Here the sample spans some 41,000 clones, 70% to 80% being singletons. The sample comprised memory CD4+ T cells from blood. The receptors shown here come from an adult in good health and CMV-seronegative.

This clone is labeled as medium-sized (0.01 to 0.1%). The CDR3 DNA reads TGTGCCAGCAGCAAAGATGGGTGGGAGGAAGACAATCAGCCCCAGCATTTT. Translating it yields CASSKDGWEEDNQPQHF. The chain combines TRBV21-1 with TRBJ1-5. TRBV21-1 is listed as a pseudogene. CDR3 length: 17 amino acids.

This clone occurred once. The CDR3 sequence: CASSRTVVGEKLFF. The CDR3 DNA follows: TGTGCCAGCAGTCGGACAGTAGTAGGGGAAAAACTGTTTTTT. This chain uses TRBV28 with TRBJ1-4, with D perhaps matching TRBD1 (6 bases). Trimming cost V 5 bases and J 8 bases, with 15 bases left between them. The CDR3 runs to 14 residues. Germline CDR1 is MDHEN and CDR2 is SYDVKM.

This chain links TRBV7-2 with TRBJ1-5; D is unclear. This CDR3 is built from 12 residues. Per germline, CDR1 SGHTA and CDR2 FQGNSA. The V end lost 4 bases, the J end lost 6 bases, and 7 bases lay between the germline ends. CDR3 region: CASSWAGQPQHF. CDR3 nucleotide sequence: TGTGCCAGCAGCTGGGCAGGTCAGCCCCAGCATTTT.

The genes are TRBV5-6 and TRBJ1-1; 8 bases are a match to TRBD1. The germline CDR1 and CDR2 sequences are SGHDT and YYEEEE. This CDR3 region has 15 residues. V was pared by 6 bases and J by 1 base, with 8 bases of the junction left unmatched. CDR3 in amino acids: CASTRQGWGNTEAFF. The CDR3 bases are TGTGCCAGCACCCGACAGGGGTGGGGGAACACTGAAGCTTTCTTT.

As regards this clone: Other DNA sequences in this sample translate to the same CDR3. The gene calls are TRBV7-2 and TRBJ1-2; 8 bases fit TRBD1. Trimming removed 4 bases from V and 5 bases from J; junction bases left unmatched: 3. This CDR3 contains 13 residues. Per the germline V gene, CDR1 is SGHTA and CDR2 is FQGNSA. The CDR3 protein is CASSSGQGYGYTF. The DNA for the CDR3 is TGTGCCAGCAGCTCCGGACAGGGTTATGGCTACACCTTC.

The V gene is TRBV29-1, the J gene TRBJ2-7, with TRBD1 matching 7 bases. Losses at the gene ends were 6 bases for V and 4 bases for J; bases not matched to a gene: 9. Germline V gene data show CDR1 as SQVTM and CDR2 as ANQGSEA. The CDR3 spans 13 residues. The CDR3 coding sequence is TGCAGCGTGTCCGGGACAGCTTCATACGAGCAGTACTTC. This encodes CSVSGTASYEQYF.

J is TRBJ2-1 and V is TRBV19; 11 bases map to TRBD2. CDR1 and CDR2 (germline): LNHDA, SQIVND (reference sequence). J lost 6 bases, V lost 3 bases, and 4 bases had no gene match. The CDR3 is made up of 15 amino acids. DNA for the CDR3: TGTGCCAGTAGTATCCAACTAGCGGGAGCCAATGAGCAGTTCTTC. Protein product: CASSIQLAGANEQFF.

The rearrangement uses TRBV28 and TRBJ2-3, with D possibly TRBD2 on 5 matching bases. Per the germline V gene, CDR1 is MDHEN and CDR2 is SYDVKM. V was pared by 5 bases and J by 0 bases, with 12 bases between. The CDR3 loop spans 15 amino acids. The CDR3 nucleotides read TGTGCCAGCAGTAGCGGCGCAACTAGCACAGATACGCAGTATTTT. It translates to CASSSGATSTDTQYF.

The chain recombines TRBV6-1 with TRBJ1-1, with D unresolved. This CDR3 contains 14 residues. Germline V gene data show CDR1 as MNHNS and CDR2 as SASEGT. V was clipped by 5 bases and J by 5 bases, with 15 bases between them. The CDR3 reads CASSFGLLGTEAFF. The CDR3 nucleotides read TGTGCCAGCAGTTTTGGCTTATTGGGGACTGAAGCTTTCTTT.

This chain connects TRBV2 to TRBJ1-2; perhaps TRBD1 as D (6 bases). This CDR3 region has 13 residues. V gave up 6 bases and J gave up 5 bases, with 13 bases separating them. Germline V gene lookup returns CDR1 SNHLY and CDR2 FYNNEI. The CDR3 sequence: CASSQGPRYGYTF. The CDR3 DNA reads TGTGCCAGCAGCCAGGGGCCCCGATATGGCTACACCTTC.

The chain is built from TRBV6-6 and TRBJ1-2; D ambiguous. The CDR3 extends over 15 amino acids. Germline CDR1 is MNHNY and CDR2 is SVGAGI (reference sequence). Trimming left V 0 bases short and J 0 bases short, with 8 bases between. The CDR3 DNA reads as TGTGCCAGCAGTTACTCGGGAGCAGCTAACTATGGCTACACCTTC. This gives the protein CASSYSGAANYGYTF.

A single count supports this clone. V usage is TRBV28 and J usage is TRBJ2-7, with 7 bases matching TRBD2. The germline V gene has CDR1 MDHEN and CDR2 SYDVKM. V gave up 4 bases and J gave up 3 bases; unmatched junction bases: 12. The CDR3 is 16 amino acids. CDR3 amino acids: CASSYPLGAGDYEQYF. The CDR3 DNA is TGTGCCAGCAGTTACCCCTTGGGTGCGGGAGACTACGAGCAGTACTTC.

For this clone: This sample also contains other DNA sequences that code for the same CDR3. The rearrangement links TRBV7-9 to TRBJ2-3; D is unresolved. Germline V gene sequence: CDR1 SEHNR, CDR2 FQNEAQ (reference sequence). There are 13 residues in the CDR3. With 5 bases removed from V and 4 bases from J, the gap between germline ends came to 10 bases. The CDR3 DNA follows: TGTGCCAGCAGCCCACGTGGGCCAGATACGCAGTATTTT. This sequence encodes CASSPRGPDTQYF.

This chain links TRBV4-1 with TRBJ1-5; D possibly corresponds to TRBD1 (5 bases). The CDR3 consists of 17 residues. Trimming shortened V by 0 bases and J by 2 bases, and 14 bases separated the two germline ends. Germline assignment: CDR1 MGHRA and CDR2 YSYEKL. CDR3: CASSQDLQGAGNQPQHF. The CDR3 bases are TGCGCCAGCAGCCAAGATCTCCAGGGAGCGGGCAATCAGCCCCAGCATTTT.

This clone has just one count. The gene calls are TRBV30 and TRBJ2-1; 7 bases line up with TRBD2. CDR1 GTSNPN and CDR2 SVGIG come from the germline V gene (reference sequence). Unmatched junction bases numbered 6, after V lost 2 bases and J lost 11 bases. The CDR3 is made up of 12 amino acids. CDR3 region: CAWSRLADKQFF. Here the CDR3 DNA reads TGTGCCTGGAGTCGACTAGCAGATAAGCAGTTCTTC. The variable domain in full, completed from reference TRBV30 and TRBJ2-1, reads SQTIHQWPATLVQPVGSPLSLECTVEGTSNPNLYWYRQAAGRGLQLLFYSVGIGQISSEVPQNLSASRPQDRQFILSSKKLLLSDSGFYLCAWSRLADKQFFGPGTRLTVL.

The V gene is TRBV18, the J gene TRBJ2-7; the D call may be TRBD1 or TRBD2 (5 bases each). The CDR3 consists of 15 residues. Germline V gene lookup returns CDR1 KGHSH and CDR2 LQKENI. Deletions cut 4 bases from V and 0 bases from J, with 13 bases between. Written as DNA, the CDR3 is TGTGCCAGCTCACTTCATCAGGGACCCTCCTACGAGCAGTACTTC. It is translated as CASSLHQGPSYEQYF.

The chain carries TRBV6-5 and TRBJ2-7; 10 bases line up with TRBD1. Germline V CDR1 and CDR2: MNHEY, SVGAGI. Losses at the gene ends were 6 bases for V and 4 bases for J; bases not matched to a gene: 6. This CDR3 has 14 residues. CDR3 amino acids: CASRRDRGRYEQYF. The CDR3 region has the DNA TGTGCCAGCAGAAGGGACAGGGGAAGGTACGAGCAGTACTTC.

This clone counts as medium-sized. This chain joins TRBV5-6 and TRBJ2-7, with D possibly matching TRBD1 (5 bases). Between the trimmed V and J ends, which lost 4 bases and 6 bases, there was a span of 8 bases. There are 11 residues in the CDR3. Germline V CDR1 and CDR2: SGHDT, YYEEEE. CDR3 region: CASSGTGEQYF. The CDR3 DNA is TGTGCCAGCAGCGGAACAGGCGAGCAGTACTTC. Full variable domain (missing parts from reference TRBV5-6 and TRBJ2-7): DAGVTQSPTHLIKTRGQQVTLRCSPKSGHDTVSWYQQALGQGPQFIFQYYEEEERQRGNFPDRFSGHQFPNYSSELNVNALLLGDSALYLCASSGTGEQYFGPGTRLTVT.

The V and J genes are TRBV28 and TRBJ2-3; 9 nucleotides align to TRBD1. Germline values: CDR1 MDHEN, CDR2 SYDVKM. The J segment lost 2 bases and the V segment lost 2 bases, leaving 11 bases of the junction unmatched. The CDR3 is 18 residues long. The CDR3 sequence is CASSLQWTGTGPTDTQYF. The CDR3 nucleotides are TGTGCCAGCAGTTTACAGTGGACCGGGACAGGGCCCACAGATACGCAGTATTTT.

This clone has more than one count but fewer than ten. The chain couples TRBV5-6 to TRBJ2-1; 8 bases fit TRBD2. Germline V CDR1 and CDR2: SGHDT, YYEEEE. After removal of 0 bases from V and 6 bases from J, the junction contained 8 bases not matched to a gene. The CDR3 totals 16 residues. CDR3 nucleotide sequence: TGTGCCAGCAGCTTGGGAGTACTAGCGGACCCCAATGAGCAGTTCTTC. It yields the protein CASSLGVLADPNEQFF.

The chain has TRBV5-1 and TRBJ2-1; 14 nucleotides match TRBD2. CDR1 and CDR2 from the germline V gene are SGHRS and YFSETQ. This CDR3 has 16 amino acids. J gave up 10 bases and V 0 bases, and 6 bases lay outside the gene matches. The chain's CDR3 is CASSLAGLAGVGEQFF. Here the CDR3 DNA reads TGCGCCAGCAGCTTGGCGGGACTAGCGGGAGTGGGAGAGCAGTTCTTC.

The rearrangement uses TRBV14 and TRBJ2-5; D call uncertain. This CDR3 has 13 residues. The V gene's germline CDR1 is SGHDN and CDR2 FVKESK. The V end lost 1 base, the J end lost 4 bases, and 7 bases lay between the germline ends. In DNA form, the CDR3 reads TGTGCCAGCAGCCAAGGTTCAGGAGAGACCCAGTACTTC. It is translated as CASSQGSGETQYF. Filled out from reference TRBV14 and TRBJ2-5, the complete variable domain reads EAGVTQFPSHSVIEKGQTVTLRCDPISGHDNLYWYRRVMGKEIKFLLHFVKESKQDESGMPNNRFLAERTGGTYSTLKVQPAELEDSGVYFCASSQGSGETQYFGPGTRLLVL.

CDR3 sequence (DNA): TGTGCCAGCCGGGGACAGAACACTGAAGCTTTCTTT. Its translation: CASRGQNTEAFF. V is TRBV25-1 and J is TRBJ1-1; maybe TRBD1 (6 bases). Deletions cut 8 bases from V and 1 base from J, with 8 bases between. Germline loops: CDR1 MGHDK, CDR2 SYGVNS. The CDR3 has 12 residues.